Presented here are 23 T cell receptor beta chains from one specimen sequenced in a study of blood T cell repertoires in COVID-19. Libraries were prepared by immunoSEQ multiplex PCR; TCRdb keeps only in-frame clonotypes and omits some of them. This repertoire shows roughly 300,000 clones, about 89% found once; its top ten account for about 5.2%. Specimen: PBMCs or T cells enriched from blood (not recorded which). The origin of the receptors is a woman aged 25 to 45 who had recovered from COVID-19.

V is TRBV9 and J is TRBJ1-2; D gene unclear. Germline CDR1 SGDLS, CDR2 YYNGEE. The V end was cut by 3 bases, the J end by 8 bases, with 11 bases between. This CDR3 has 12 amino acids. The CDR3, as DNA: TGTGCCAGCAGCGGCGGGCATAGAGGCTACACCTTC. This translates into CASSGGHRGYTF.

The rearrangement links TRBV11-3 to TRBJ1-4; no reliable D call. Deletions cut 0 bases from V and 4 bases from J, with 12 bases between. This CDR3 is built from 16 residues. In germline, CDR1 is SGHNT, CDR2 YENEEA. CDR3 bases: TGTGCCAGCAGCTTAGATCGCCAGGATAATAATGAAAAACTGTTTTTT. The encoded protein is CASSLDRQDNNEKLFF. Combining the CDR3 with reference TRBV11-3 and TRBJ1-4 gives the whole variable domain EAGVVQSPRYKIIEKKQPVAFWCNPISGHNTLYWYLQNLGQGPELLIRYENEEAVDDSQLPKDRFSAERLKGVDSTLKIQPAELGDSAVYLCASSLDRQDNNEKLFFGSGTQLSVL.

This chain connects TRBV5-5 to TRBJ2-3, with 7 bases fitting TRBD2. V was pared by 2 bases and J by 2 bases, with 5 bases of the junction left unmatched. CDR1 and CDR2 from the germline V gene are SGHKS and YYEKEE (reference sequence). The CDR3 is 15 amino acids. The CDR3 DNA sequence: TGTGCCAGCAGCTTCTTGGGAGGGTTCACAGATACGCAGTATTTT. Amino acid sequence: CASSFLGGFTDTQYF.

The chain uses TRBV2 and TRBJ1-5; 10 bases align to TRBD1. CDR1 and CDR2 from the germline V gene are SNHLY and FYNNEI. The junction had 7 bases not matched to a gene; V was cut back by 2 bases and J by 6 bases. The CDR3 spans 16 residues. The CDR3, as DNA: TGTGCCAGCAGTGAACCGGGACAGGGGATAACTCAGCCCCAGCATTTT. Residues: CASSEPGQGITQPQHF.

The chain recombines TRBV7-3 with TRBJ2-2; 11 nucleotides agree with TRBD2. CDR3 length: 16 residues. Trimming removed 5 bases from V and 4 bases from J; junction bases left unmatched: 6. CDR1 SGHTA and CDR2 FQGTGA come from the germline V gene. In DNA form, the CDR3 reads TGTGCCAGCAGCCCTCTAGCGGGGGGCCCCACCGGGGAGCTGTTTTTT. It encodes CASSPLAGGPTGELFF.

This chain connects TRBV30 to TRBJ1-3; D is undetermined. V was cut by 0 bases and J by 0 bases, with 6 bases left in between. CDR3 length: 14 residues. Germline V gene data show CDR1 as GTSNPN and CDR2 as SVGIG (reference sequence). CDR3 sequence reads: CAWSVKSSGNTIYF. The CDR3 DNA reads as TGTGCCTGGAGTGTCAAGAGCTCTGGAAACACCATATATTTT.

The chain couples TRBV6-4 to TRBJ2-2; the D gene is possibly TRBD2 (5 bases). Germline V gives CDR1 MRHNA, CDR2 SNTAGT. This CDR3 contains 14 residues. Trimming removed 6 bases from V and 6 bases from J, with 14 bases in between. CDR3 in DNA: TGTGCCAGCAGCGCAAACACTAGATCCGGGGAGCTGTTTTTT. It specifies CASSANTRSGELFF.

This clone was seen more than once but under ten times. CDR3 nucleotides: TGCGCCAGCAGCTTGGGCCCCGCTGAGGGAAACACCATATATTTT. The encoded protein is CASSLGPAEGNTIYF. The V gene is TRBV5-1, the J gene TRBJ1-3; D gene uncertain. This CDR3 spans 15 amino acids. Germline loops: CDR1 SGHRS, CDR2 YFSETQ. The germline V and J ends were trimmed by 0 bases and 4 bases, with 11 bases remaining between them.

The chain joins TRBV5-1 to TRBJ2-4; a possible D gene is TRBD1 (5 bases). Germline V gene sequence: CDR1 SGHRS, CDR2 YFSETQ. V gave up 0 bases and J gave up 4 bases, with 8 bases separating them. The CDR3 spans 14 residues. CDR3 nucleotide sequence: TGCGCCAGCAGCTTGGGGGCAGGGAAAAACATTCAGTACTTC. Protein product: CASSLGAGKNIQYF.

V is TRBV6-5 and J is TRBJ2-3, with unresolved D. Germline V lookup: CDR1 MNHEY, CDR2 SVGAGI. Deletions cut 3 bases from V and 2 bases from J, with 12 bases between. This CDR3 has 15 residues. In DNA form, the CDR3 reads TGTGCCAGCAGTTATCAAAGCCCCTTCACAGATACGCAGTATTTT. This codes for CASSYQSPFTDTQYF.

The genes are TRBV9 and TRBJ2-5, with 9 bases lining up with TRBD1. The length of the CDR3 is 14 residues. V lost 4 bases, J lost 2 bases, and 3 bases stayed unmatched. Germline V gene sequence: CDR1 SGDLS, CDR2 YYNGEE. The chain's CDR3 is CASSPGTGQETQYF. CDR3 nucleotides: TGTGCCAGCAGCCCCGGGACAGGGCAAGAGACCCAGTACTTC.

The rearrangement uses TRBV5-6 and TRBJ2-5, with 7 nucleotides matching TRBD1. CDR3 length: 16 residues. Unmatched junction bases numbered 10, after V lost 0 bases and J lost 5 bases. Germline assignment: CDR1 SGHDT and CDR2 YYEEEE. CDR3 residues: CASSLAGQGVGETQYF. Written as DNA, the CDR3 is TGTGCCAGCAGCTTGGCGGGGCAGGGGGTTGGTGAGACCCAGTACTTC.

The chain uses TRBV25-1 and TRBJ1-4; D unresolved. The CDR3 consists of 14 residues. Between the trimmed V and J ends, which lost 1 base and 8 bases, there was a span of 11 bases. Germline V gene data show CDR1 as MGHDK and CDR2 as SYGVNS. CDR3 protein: CASSEFWSEEKLFF. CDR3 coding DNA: TGTGCCAGCAGTGAATTTTGGTCGGAGGAAAAACTGTTTTTT.

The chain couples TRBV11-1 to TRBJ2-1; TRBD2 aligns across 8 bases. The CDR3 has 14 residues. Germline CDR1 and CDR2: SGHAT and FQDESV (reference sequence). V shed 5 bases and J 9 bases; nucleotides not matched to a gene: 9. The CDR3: CASSPGGPMGEQFF. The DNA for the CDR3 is TGTGCCAGCAGCCCGGGGGGGCCAATGGGTGAGCAGTTCTTC. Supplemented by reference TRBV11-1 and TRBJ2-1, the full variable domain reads EAEVAQSPRYKITEKSQAVAFWCDPISGHATLYWYRQILGQGPELLVQFQDESVVDDSQLPKDRFSAERLKGVDSTLKIQPAELGDSAMYLCASSPGGPMGEQFFGPGTRLTVL.

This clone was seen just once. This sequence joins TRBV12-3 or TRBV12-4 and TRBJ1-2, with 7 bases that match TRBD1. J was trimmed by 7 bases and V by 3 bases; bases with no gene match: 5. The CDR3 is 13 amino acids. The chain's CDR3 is CASSLPTGSGYTF. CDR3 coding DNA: TGTGCCAGCAGTTTGCCGACAGGGTCTGGCTACACCTTC.

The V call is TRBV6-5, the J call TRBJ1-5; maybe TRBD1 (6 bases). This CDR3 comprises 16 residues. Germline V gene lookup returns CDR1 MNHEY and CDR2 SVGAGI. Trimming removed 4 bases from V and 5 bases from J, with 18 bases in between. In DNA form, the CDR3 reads TGTGCCAGCAGTTCCTGGGGTATGGGGGCGGATCAGCCCCAGCATTTT. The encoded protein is CASSSWGMGADQPQHF.

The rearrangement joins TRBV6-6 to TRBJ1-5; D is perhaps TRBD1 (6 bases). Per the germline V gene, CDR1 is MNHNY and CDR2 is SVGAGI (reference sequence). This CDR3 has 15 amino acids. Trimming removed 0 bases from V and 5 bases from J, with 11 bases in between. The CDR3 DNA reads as TGTGCCAGCAGTTACTCTTGGGGGCCCTATCAGCCCCAGCATTTT. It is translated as CASSYSWGPYQPQHF.

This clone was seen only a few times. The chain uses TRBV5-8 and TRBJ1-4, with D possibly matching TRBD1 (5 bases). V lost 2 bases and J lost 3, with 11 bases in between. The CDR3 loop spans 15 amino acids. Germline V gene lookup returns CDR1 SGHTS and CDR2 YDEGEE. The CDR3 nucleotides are TGTGCCAGCAGCTTTGGGGGGGTAGCTAATGAAAAACTGTTTTTT. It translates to CASSFGGVANEKLFF.

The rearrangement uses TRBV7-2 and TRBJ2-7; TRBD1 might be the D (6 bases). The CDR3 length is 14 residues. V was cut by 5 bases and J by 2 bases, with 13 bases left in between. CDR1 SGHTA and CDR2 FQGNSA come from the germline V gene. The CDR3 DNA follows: TGTGCCAGCAGCCAGGGGTTAGGGGCCTACGAGCAGTACTTC. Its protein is CASSQGLGAYEQYF.

The CDR3 nucleotides read TGCGCCAGCAGCTCGACAGACGCTTCTGAGCAGTACTTC. Its translation: CASSSTDASEQYF. The gene calls are TRBV5-1 and TRBJ2-7; TRBD1 is a possible D gene (5 bases). Looked up from germline, CDR1 is SGHRS and CDR2 is YFSETQ. Trimming took 3 bases from V and 7 from J, leaving 14 bases between them. This CDR3 has 13 amino acids. Complete variable domain (other parts from reference TRBV5-1 and TRBJ2-7): KAGVTQTPRYLIKTRGQQVTLSCSPISGHRSVSWYQQTPGQGLQFLFEYFSETQRNKGNFPGRFSGRQFSNSRSEMNVSTLELGDSALYLCASSSTDASEQYFGPGTRLTVT.

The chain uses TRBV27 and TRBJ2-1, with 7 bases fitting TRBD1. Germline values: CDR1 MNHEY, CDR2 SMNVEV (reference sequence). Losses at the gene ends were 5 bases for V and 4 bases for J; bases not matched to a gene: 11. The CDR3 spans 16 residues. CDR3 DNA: TGTGCCAGCAGTGAAACAGGGGTCCCTCCTTACAATGAGCAGTTCTTC. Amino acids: CASSETGVPPYNEQFF.

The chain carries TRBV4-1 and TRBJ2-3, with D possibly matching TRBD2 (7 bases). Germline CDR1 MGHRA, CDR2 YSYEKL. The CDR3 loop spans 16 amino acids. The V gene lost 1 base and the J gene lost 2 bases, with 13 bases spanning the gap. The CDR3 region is CASSQAGGPSTDTQYF. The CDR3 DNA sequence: TGCGCCAGCAGCCAAGCCGGGGGGCCCTCCACAGATACGCAGTATTTT.

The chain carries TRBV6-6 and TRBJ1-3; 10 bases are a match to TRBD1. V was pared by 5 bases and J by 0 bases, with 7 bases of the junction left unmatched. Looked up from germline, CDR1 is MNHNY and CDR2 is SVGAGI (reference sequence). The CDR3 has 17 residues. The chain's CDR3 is CASSPRTGGSSGNTIYF. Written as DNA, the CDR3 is TGTGCCAGCAGTCCTCGGACAGGGGGGAGCTCTGGAAACACCATATATTTT.